What follows are 30 T cell receptor beta chains derived from one specimen sequenced in a study of T cell responses to AZD1222 COVID-19 vaccine. Assay used: immunoSEQ multiplex PCR; TCRdb lists only in-frame clones, some missing. The sample records about 150,000 clones, roughly nine tenths being singletons. This sample comprised peripheral blood, obtained 28 days after the second AZD1222 dose. The receptor set was obtained from an adult who received the AZD1222 COVID-19 vaccine.

The rearrangement joins TRBV19 to TRBJ1-2; D unresolved. CDR3 length: 13 residues. The germline CDR1 and CDR2 sequences are LNHDA and SQIVND (reference sequence). The V end was cut by 8 bases, the J end by 4 bases, with 14 bases between. The CDR3 spells CASRARSGYGYTF. Written as DNA, the CDR3 is TGTGCCAGTCGCGCCAGGAGCGGCTATGGCTACACCTTC.

This chain links TRBV10-3 with TRBJ2-2; possibly TRBD1 for D (5 bases). The CDR3 covers 13 residues. Germline CDR1 is ENHRY and CDR2 is SYGVKD. The ends were cut back, 3 bases at V and 6 bases at J, with 8 bases in the middle. The chain's CDR3 is CAISEGEAGELFF. CDR3 sequence (DNA): TGTGCCATCAGTGAAGGGGAAGCCGGGGAGCTGTTTTTT.

This clone was detected only a few times. The chain is built from TRBV30 and TRBJ1-5, with D possibly matching TRBD1 (5 bases). V lost 2 bases to trimming and J lost 3 bases, with 14 bases between them. Germline assignment: CDR1 GTSNPN and CDR2 SVGIG (reference sequence). This CDR3 is 15 amino acids long. CDR3 nucleotide sequence: TGTGCCTGGAGTTTCCCGGACACCTCCAATCAGCCCCAGCATTTT. Encoded protein: CAWSFPDTSNQPQHF. The entire variable domain, with the rest obtained from reference TRBV30 and TRBJ1-5, is as follows: SQTIHQWPATLVQPVGSPLSLECTVEGTSNPNLYWYRQAAGRGLQLLFYSVGIGQISSEVPQNLSASRPQDRQFILSSKKLLLSDSGFYLCAWSFPDTSNQPQHFGDGTRLSIL.

About this clone itself: Other DNA variants within this sample encode the same CDR3. The V gene is TRBV18, the J gene TRBJ1-5; no reliable D call. V lost 1 base to trimming and J lost 1 base, with 5 bases between them. The CDR3 is 14 residues long. Germline lookup yields CDR1 KGHSH and CDR2 LQKENI. CDR3 residues: CASSPQGSNQPQHF. Here the CDR3 DNA reads TGTGCCAGCTCACCACAGGGAAGCAATCAGCCCCAGCATTTT.

The chain joins TRBV7-2 to TRBJ2-2; 9 nucleotides match TRBD2. V was clipped by 6 bases and J by 4 bases; unmatched bases: 12. The CDR3 consists of 17 residues. Germline lookup yields CDR1 SGHTA and CDR2 FQGNSA. The CDR3: CASRPVAGVGGTGELFF. For the CDR3, the DNA is TGTGCCAGCAGACCGGTAGCGGGAGTAGGTGGCACCGGGGAGCTGTTTTTT.

This chain connects TRBV9 to TRBJ1-1; TRBD1 matches at 9 bases. CDR1 and CDR2 (germline): SGDLS, YYNGEE. V was clipped by 0 bases and J by 5 bases; unmatched bases: 2. The CDR3 loop spans 14 amino acids. The CDR3 is CASSVVTGGTEAFF. The CDR3 DNA reads TGTGCCAGCAGCGTAGTGACAGGGGGAACTGAAGCTTTCTTT.

This clone has just a few counts. The chain has TRBV29-1 and TRBJ1-6; D gene uncertain. The length of the CDR3 is 14 residues. The germline V gene encodes CDR1 SQVTM and CDR2 ANQGSEA. Trimming pared 5 bases from V and 7 bases from J, leaving 15 bases between. The CDR3 loop reads CSVSSGAANSPLHF. The CDR3 region has the DNA TGCAGCGTTTCTTCTGGAGCGGCAAATTCACCCCTCCACTTT.

The V gene is TRBV5-4, the J gene TRBJ1-2; D gene uncertain. Germline V gene data show CDR1 as SGHNT and CDR2 as YYREEE (reference sequence). Trimming stripped 0 bases from V and 7 bases from J, with 7 bases between. This CDR3 has 12 amino acids. The CDR3: CASSLEGFGYTF. The CDR3 nucleotides read TGTGCCAGCAGCTTGGAAGGGTTTGGCTACACCTTC.

The rearrangement joins TRBV7-9 to TRBJ2-3; no clear D gene. Per the germline V gene, CDR1 is SEHNR and CDR2 is FQNEAQ (reference sequence). The CDR3 length is 14 residues. V was pared by 3 bases and J by 2 bases, with 9 bases between. The CDR3 DNA is TGTGCCAGCAGCTTTGACACCGTCACAGATACGCAGTATTTT. Residues: CASSFDTVTDTQYF.

The table lists this clone with a count of one. The chain recombines TRBV7-3 with TRBJ2-3; 7 bases match TRBD2. The germline gives CDR1 SGHTA, CDR2 FQGTGA. The ends lost 1 base at V and 3 bases at J; junction bases unmatched: 4. The length of the CDR3 is 15 residues. CDR3 amino acids: CASSLIAGWTDTQYF. The CDR3 DNA sequence: TGTGCCAGCAGCTTAATAGCGGGCTGGACAGATACGCAGTATTTT.

V gene TRBV14 combines with J gene TRBJ1-1; D possibly corresponds to TRBD1 (6 bases). CDR1 and CDR2 from the germline V gene are SGHDN and FVKESK. This CDR3 is 16 amino acids long. Trimming took off 0 bases at V and 6 bases at J, with 17 bases between the two ends. CDR3 DNA sequence: TGTGCCAGCAGCCAAGACGGTATGGGGGCGCGAGCTGAAGCTTTCTTT. Amino acid sequence: CASSQDGMGARAEAFF.

The gene calls are TRBV5-4 and TRBJ2-2, with no clear D. CDR1 SGHNT and CDR2 YYREEE come from the germline V gene (reference sequence). The CDR3 is made up of 12 amino acids. V lost 4 bases to trimming and J lost 3 bases, with 4 bases between them. The CDR3 is CASSVDTGELFF. As DNA, the CDR3 is TGTGCCAGCAGCGTTGACACCGGGGAGCTGTTTTTT.

The chain recombines TRBV19 with TRBJ2-1, with 7 positions matching TRBD2. The CDR3 loop spans 15 amino acids. J was trimmed by 4 bases and V by 4 bases; bases with no gene match: 7. Germline V gene sequence: CDR1 LNHDA, CDR2 SQIVND (reference sequence). The CDR3 protein is CASSSRSGFYNEQFF. As DNA, the CDR3 is TGTGCCAGTAGTAGTCGTAGCGGGTTTTACAATGAGCAGTTCTTC.

The chain joins TRBV24-1 to TRBJ2-1, with 12 bases that match TRBD2. After removal of 5 bases from V and 9 bases from J, the junction contained 7 bases not matched to a gene. This CDR3 has 15 residues. CDR1 KGHDR and CDR2 SFDVKD come from the germline V gene. CDR3 residues: CATSVTSGRASEQFF. CDR3 DNA sequence: TGTGCCACCAGTGTGACTAGCGGGAGAGCGAGTGAGCAGTTCTTC.

This chain uses TRBV23-1 with TRBJ1-3; tentative D call: TRBD1 (6 bases). TRBV23-1 is reported as an ORF; its role is uncertain. The CDR3 runs to 18 residues. Trimming removed 0 bases at V and 0 bases at J, with 15 bases between. The CDR3 sequence is CASSQSETGLSSGNTIYF. The CDR3 DNA sequence: TGCGCCAGCAGTCAATCGGAGACAGGCCTGAGCTCTGGAAACACCATATATTTT.

The sample holds one count of this clone. The chain couples TRBV5-1 to TRBJ1-6; TRBD1 aligns across 10 bases. In germline, CDR1 is SGHRS, CDR2 YFSETQ. There are 15 residues in the CDR3. Trimming at V came to 5 bases and at J to 7 bases, leaving 6 bases not matched to a gene. This CDR3 reads CASRQPGQGNSPLHF. CDR3 in DNA: TGCGCCAGCAGGCAACCGGGACAGGGGAATTCACCCCTCCACTTT.

The chain joins TRBV29-1 to TRBJ1-2, with TRBD1 matching 9 bases. The CDR3 consists of 15 residues. Germline V gives CDR1 SQVTM, CDR2 ANQGSEA. The trim removed 7 bases at V and 4 bases at J, leaving 13 bases unmatched. The chain's CDR3 is CSASIIGTGRYGYTF. The CDR3 DNA sequence: TGCAGCGCCAGTATCATTGGGACAGGGCGCTATGGCTACACCTTC.

The chain has TRBV10-3 and TRBJ2-2; 11 bases map to TRBD2. The trim removed 8 bases at V and 0 bases at J, leaving 8 bases unmatched. In germline, CDR1 is ENHRY, CDR2 SYGVKD. The CDR3 is 17 residues long. The CDR3 sequence: CAILGGLADANTGELFF. The CDR3 DNA reads TGTGCCATCTTGGGGGGACTAGCGGACGCGAACACCGGGGAGCTGTTTTTT.

This chain joins TRBV29-1 and TRBJ1-1, with 9 positions matching TRBD1. Losses at the gene ends were 3 bases for V and 2 bases for J; bases not matched to a gene: 1. The CDR3 runs to 13 residues. Germline assignment: CDR1 SQVTM and CDR2 ANQGSEA. CDR3 region: CSVEGQGNTEAFF. In DNA form, the CDR3 reads TGCAGCGTTGAGGGACAGGGAAACACTGAAGCTTTCTTT.

This clone has just one count. This chain joins TRBV6-2 or TRBV6-3 and TRBJ2-7; 10 bases align to TRBD2. The ends lost 2 bases at V and 0 bases at J; junction bases unmatched: 13. CDR1 and CDR2 (germline): MNHEY, SVGEGT. CDR3 length: 19 amino acids. DNA for the CDR3: TGTGCCAGCAGTTACCTAGTAGCGGGAGGCCCGTCGCTCTCCTACGAGCAGTACTTC. Residues: CASSYLVAGGPSLSYEQYF.

V and J are TRBV18 and TRBJ1-1; TRBD1 matches at 9 bases. The trim removed 3 bases at V and 6 bases at J, leaving 2 bases unmatched. The CDR3 runs 13 residues. Germline V gives CDR1 KGHSH, CDR2 LQKENI. The CDR3 region is CASSPRDRAEAFF. DNA for the CDR3: TGTGCCAGCTCACCTCGGGACAGGGCTGAAGCTTTCTTT.

The V gene is TRBV6-5, the J gene TRBJ1-4, with D unclear. The germline gives CDR1 MNHEY, CDR2 SVGAGI. The V and J ends lost 6 bases and 6 bases respectively, with 11 bases between them. The length of the CDR3 is 13 residues. CDR3 loop: CASSAWRDEKLFF. CDR3 nucleotide sequence: TGTGCCAGCAGCGCGTGGAGGGATGAAAAACTGTTTTTT.

This clone was observed once. The chain uses TRBV7-3 and TRBJ2-1; TRBD2 matches 13 bases. V shed 5 bases, J shed 8 bases, and the junction held 3 bases outside the gene matches. CDR1 SGHTA and CDR2 FQGTGA come from the germline V gene. The CDR3 length is 14 residues. The CDR3 loop is CASSAGLAGDEQFF. In DNA form, the CDR3 reads TGTGCCAGCAGCGCCGGACTAGCGGGAGATGAGCAGTTCTTC.

This clone was seen a single time. This chain links TRBV21-1 with TRBJ2-1; the table's D call, TRBD1, has no DNA check behind it. TRBV21-1 is a known pseudogene. The CDR3 is made up of 16 amino acids. For the CDR3, the DNA is TGTGCCAGCCCATACAACGCCAGAGGTTTTCAGGGCGAGCAGTTCTTC. Encoded protein: CASPYNARGFQGEQFF.

J is TRBJ2-1 and V is TRBV11-3; TRBD2 matches at 12 bases. CDR1 SGHNT and CDR2 YENEEA come from the germline V gene. V dropped 5 bases and J dropped 10; count of bases not matched to a gene: 12. The CDR3 spans 16 residues. The CDR3 nucleotides read TGTGCCAGCAGCCCCCGGGCTAGCGGGGGGGCGGGGGAGCAGTTCTTC. Translated: CASSPRASGGAGEQFF.

This clone was counted a few times. This chain uses TRBV7-3 with TRBJ2-1; weak D call: TRBD2 (5 bases). Germline values: CDR1 SGHTA, CDR2 FQGTGA. Between the trimmed V and J ends, which lost 5 bases and 6 bases, there was a span of 17 bases. The length of the CDR3 is 15 residues. The DNA of the CDR3 is TGTGCCAGCAGCCTCGGAGGACCCATTTTCAATGAGCAGTTCTTC. Translation gives CASSLGGPIFNEQFF. Full variable domain (missing parts from reference TRBV7-3 and TRBJ2-1): GAGVSQTPSNKVTEKGKYVELRCDPISGHTALYWYRQSLGQGPEFLIYFQGTGAADDSGLPNDRFFAVRPEGSVSTLKIQRTERGDSAVYLCASSLGGPIFNEQFFGPGTRLTVL.

The chain joins TRBV7-7 to TRBJ1-2; D possibly corresponds to TRBD1 (6 bases). Between the trimmed V and J ends, which lost 2 bases and 1 base, there was a span of 11 bases. This CDR3 is built from 15 residues. Germline V gene data show CDR1 as SSHAT and CDR2 as FNYEAQ (reference sequence). The CDR3 sequence is CASSLTDRSNYGYTF. The DNA of the CDR3 is TGTGCCAGCAGCTTAACGGACAGAAGTAACTATGGCTACACCTTC.

This rearrangement joins TRBV5-1 to TRBJ2-7, with D perhaps TRBD2 (7 bases). V lost 1 base and J lost 7, with 15 bases in between. Germline loops: CDR1 SGHRS, CDR2 YFSETQ. This CDR3 is 14 amino acids long. The CDR3 loop is CASSLNVGGREQYF. Here the CDR3 DNA reads TGCGCCAGCAGCTTGAATGTGGGGGGGCGTGAGCAGTACTTC.

The chain recombines TRBV4-1 with TRBJ2-5, with TRBD1 as a possible D gene (6 bases). V was trimmed by 0 bases and J by 1 base, leaving 18 bases between them. CDR1 and CDR2 from the germline V gene are MGHRA and YSYEKL. The CDR3 runs 18 residues. CDR3 DNA sequence: TGCGCCAGCAGCCAAGAAGTCTCGTCGGCAGGGGTCCAAGAGACCCAGTACTTC. Translation: CASSQEVSSAGVQETQYF.

Many counts were recorded for this clone. This chain connects TRBV6-4 to TRBJ2-1, with D unclear. Trimming took 3 bases from V and 5 from J, leaving 11 bases between them. The length of the CDR3 is 14 residues. CDR1 is MRHNA, CDR2 SNTAGT, per germline. The CDR3 bases are TGTGCCAGCAGTGATCTACACGAAAACAATGAGCAGTTCTTC. Its translation: CASSDLHENNEQFF.